Detailed here is one T cell receptor (beta chain). This entry is derived from a study of cytomegalovirus exposure and HLA in healthy donors. Primers for the PCR totalled 60 Vbeta and 13 Jbeta. Only in-frame clones appear in the TCRdb table, and some are missing; sequencing was by immunoSEQ multiplex PCR. The table has under 55,000 clones, around 72% seen once; the top ten hold around 3.1%. CDR1 is GTSNPN, CDR2 SVGIG, per germline (reference sequence). The trim removed 7 bases at V and 4 bases at J, leaving 11 bases unmatched. This CDR3 is built from 14 residues. The sequencing input was PBMCs. The rearrangement links TRBV30 to TRBJ1-1; TRBD1 matches at 8 bases. The source is a man aged 18 to 35 in good health and CMV-seronegative. The DNA for the CDR3 is TGTGCCTCCAACGCCGGACAGGGTTCCACTGAAGCTTTCTTT. Protein sequence: CASNAGQGSTEAFF. Full variable domain (missing parts from reference TRBV30 and TRBJ1-1): SQTIHQWPATLVQPVGSPLSLECTVEGTSNPNLYWYRQAAGRGLQLLFYSVGIGQISSEVPQNLSASRPQDRQFILSSKKLLLSDSGFYLCASNAGQGSTEAFFGQGTRLTVV.